This is a list of T cell receptor beta chains from one sample in a study of T-cell memory formation after mild COVID-19. TCRdb ran MiXCR on the 5' RACE reads and lists one entry per CDR3 protein. The data hold about 340,000 distinct CDR3 sequences, with approximately 15% observed a single time. Sequencing was carried out using PBMCs or a T cell subset sorted from them (not recorded which). These receptors all come from a man aged 18 to 30 who had mild COVID-19 (a few samples of this study predate the infection). Cell type and time point are not known. The CDR3 runs from the conserved cysteine through the conserved F or W. D genes are given only for firm matches. Expanded clones get a size class; other rows say once, few or many, or leave the size out.

-,TRBV4-2,many,TRBJ2-3,TGTGCCAGCAGCCAAGTCTTGGGAAAAGGGGCGGGAGATACGCAGTATTTT,CASSQVLGKGAGDTQYF
TRBD2,TRBV12-3/TRBV12-4,many,TRBJ2-1,TGTGCCAGCAGTCCTTGGACTAGCGGAGACAATGAGCAGTTCTTC,CASSPWTSGDNEQFF
-,TRBV7-9,few,TRBJ1-1,TGTGCCAGCAGAGAAGGGGGTATGACTGAAGCTTTCTTT,CASREGGMTEAFF
-,TRBV9,many,TRBJ2-5,TGTGCCAGCAGCGGATACGGGACGGGCGGTGAGACCCAGTACTTC,CASSGYGTGGETQYF
-,TRBV7-9,many,TRBJ1-2,TGTGCCAGCAGCGTCGGGAGGCTTGAGGGCTACACCTTC,CASSVGRLEGYTF
-,TRBV7-3,-,TRBJ1-3,TGTGCCAGCAGCTCGGAACCAGGAGCCAGAACATGGACTGGAAACACCATATATTTT,CASSSEPGARTWTGNTIYF
TRBD2,TRBV6-1,few,TRBJ2-3,TGTGCCAGCAGTGATACTAGCGGGGTCCCAGATACGCAGTATTTT,CASSDTSGVPDTQYF
-,TRBV2,-,TRBJ1-1,TGTGCCAGCAGGGGAGGGAAAACTGAAGCTTTCTTT,CASRGGKTEAFF
-,TRBV7-9,few,TRBJ2-3,TGTGCCAGCAGCTTGGGAGGTTGGAGGCGTAGCACAGATACGCAGTATTTT,CASSLGGWRRSTDTQYF
-,TRBV12-3/TRBV12-4,few,TRBJ1-6,TGTGCCAGCAGTCTAGGATCCGGGGGTAGGTCACCCCTCCACTTT,CASSLGSGGRSPLHF
-,TRBV3-1,-,TRBJ2-3,TGTGCCAGCAGCCTCCGATCGGGAGATACGCAGTATTTT,CASSLRSGDTQYF
-,TRBV7-2,-,TRBJ2-2,TGTGCCAGCAGCAAAATAGGCGAGGAGCTGTTTTTT,CASSKIGEELFF
-,TRBV9,-,TRBJ2-3,TGTGCCAGCAGCGACAGGGACTTCACAGATACGCAGTATTTT,CASSDRDFTDTQYF
TRBD2,TRBV11-3,few,TRBJ2-1,TGTGCCAGCAGCGTTACTAGCGGGGCCAATGAGCAGTTCTTC,CASSVTSGANEQFF
-,TRBV5-1,-,TRBJ1-6,TGCGCCAGCAGCTCCCCCTCGGCGAGTTCACCCCTCCACTTT,CASSSPSASSPLHF
-,TRBV7-9,-,TRBJ2-2,TGTGCCAGCCTGGGTCACCGGGGAACCTGGAACACCGGGGAGCTGTTTTTT,CASLGHRGTWNTGELFF
-,TRBV7-9,few,TRBJ1-3,TGTGCCAGCAGCTACCTGACGGATGGAAACACCATATATTTT,CASSYLTDGNTIYF
-,TRBV7-8,few,TRBJ2-1,TGTGCCAGCAGCTTCAACAATGAGCAGTTCTTC,CASSFNNEQFF
-,TRBV28,few,TRBJ1-2,TGTGCCAGCAGTTCAGTGCCCTCCGGCGGCTATGGCTACACCTTC,CASSSVPSGGYGYTF
-,TRBV12-3/TRBV12-4,-,TRBJ2-7,TGTGCCAGCAGCCGTATGGGAGGGCAGTACTTC,CASSRMGGQYF
TRBD1,TRBV5-6,few,TRBJ2-7,TGTGCCAGCAGCCCGGACAGGGGTATCTCGTACGAGCAGTACTTC,CASSPDRGISYEQYF
TRBD2,TRBV6-2/TRBV6-3,-,TRBJ2-1,TGTGCCAGCAGGCCACTAGCGGGGGGACACTCCTACAATGAGCAGTTCTTC,CASRPLAGGHSYNEQFF
TRBD1,TRBV27,-,TRBJ1-2,TGTGCCAGCAGTGTGACAGGGGGCGGCTATGGCTACACCTTC,CASSVTGGGYGYTF
TRBD2,TRBV2,-,TRBJ2-1,TGTGCCAGCCACACCGGCGGGGGGCACAATGAGCAGTTCTTC,CASHTGGGHNEQFF
-,TRBV7-2,many,TRBJ2-3,TGTGCCAGCAGCTTAGGACGGTCCGCTAGGACAGATACGCAGTATTTT,CASSLGRSARTDTQYF
-,TRBV4-3,-,TRBJ2-1,TGCGCCAGCAGCCAAGCGTTCCGGGGATTAAGCAATGAGCAGTTCTTC,CASSQAFRGLSNEQFF
-,TRBV6-1,-,TRBJ2-3,TGTGCCAGCAGCATACCACCGGGACGGTCGGGAGATACGCAGTATTTT,CASSIPPGRSGDTQYF
-,TRBV19,-,TRBJ1-2,TGTGCCAGTAGTAATGGACGGGGCTATGGCTACACCTTC,CASSNGRGYGYTF
-,TRBV6-2/TRBV6-3,-,TRBJ2-3,TGTGCCAGCAAACGGGGGGCGCGTGATACGCAGTATTTT,CASKRGARDTQYF
-,TRBV6-2/TRBV6-3,-,TRBJ2-2,TGTGCCAGCAGTCTGGGGGTGGCCGGGGAGCTGTTTTTT,CASSLGVAGELFF